This T cell receptor (beta chain) derives from a study of blood T cell repertoires in COVID-19. For the study at large: The United States, Italy and Spain supplied acute and convalescent COVID-19 samples.

Allocation to cohorts depended on clinical history reported by the participants. Someone with COVID-19 had been met by exposed participants within 2 weeks before study entry. As processed by the authors: It was from reference gene primer amplification that nucleated cell counts were estimated. Using immunoSEQ multiplex PCR, the repertoire was profiled, and TCRdb retains in-frame clones only, with some absent. V and J calls and clone size are copied from that table; D and trimming were computed from the DNA. The sample carries fewer than 400,000 clones, over 90% recorded once. Per the germline V gene, CDR1 is SGHAT and CDR2 is FQNNGV. The CDR3 consists of 15 residues. V lost 1 base and J 4 bases, leaving 13 bases between the germline ends.

The source of this sequence is a woman in her twenties or thirties who had been exposed to COVID-19. Input material: PBMCs or T cells enriched from blood (not recorded which). The chain links TRBV11-2 to TRBJ1-1; unclear D gene. The CDR3 nucleotides are TGTGCCAGCAGCTTAGTTCTTGTGAGCGCCACTGAAGCTTTCTTT. Translating it yields CASSLVLVSATEAFF. Using reference TRBV11-2 and TRBJ1-1 for the parts outside the CDR3, the full variable domain is EAGVAQSPRYKIIEKRQSVAFWCNPISGHATLYWYQQILGQGPKLLIQFQNNGVVDDSQLPKDRFSAERLKGVDSTLKIQPAKLEDSAVYLCASSLVLVSATEAFFGQGTRLTVV.